One and the same sample provided the 22 T cell receptor beta chains below, sequenced in a study of T cell responses to AZD1222 COVID-19 vaccine. The table came from immunoSEQ multiplex PCR; TCRdb's copy has only in-frame clones and leaves some out. Here the sample spans 150,000 to 200,000 clones, 85% to 95% being singletons. The source material was peripheral blood, sampled on day 0 of AZD1222 vaccination. The receptor set was obtained from an adult in good health.

The chain employs TRBV19 and TRBJ1-1, with TRBD1 identical over 8 bases. The CDR3 is made up of 15 amino acids. V dropped 8 bases and J dropped 1; count of bases not matched to a gene: 9. Germline-derived CDR1 and CDR2 are LNHDA and SQIVND (reference sequence). The CDR3 DNA follows: TGTGCCAGTCGCACACTGGGACAGGCGAACACTGAAGCTTTCTTT. The encoded protein is CASRTLGQANTEAFF.

This clone was observed once. The chain employs TRBV5-1 and TRBJ1-3; D gene uncertain. Looked up from germline, CDR1 is SGHRS and CDR2 is YFSETQ. V gave up 7 bases and J gave up 0 bases, with 11 bases separating them. The CDR3 contains 14 residues. The CDR3 loop reads CASCYGTSGNTIYF. CDR3 coding DNA: TGCGCCAGCTGCTATGGCACCTCTGGAAACACCATATATTTT.

As DNA, the CDR3 is TGCGCCAGCAGCTTGCAATCTCCAGCTAACTATGGCTACACCTTC. Translating it yields CASSLQSPANYGYTF. The V gene is TRBV5-1, the J gene TRBJ1-2; D remains ambiguous. Trimming took 1 base from V and 0 from J, leaving 10 bases between them. The CDR3 contains 15 residues. In germline, CDR1 is SGHRS, CDR2 YFSETQ.

The chain is built from TRBV18 and TRBJ2-7; D possibly corresponds to TRBD2 (5 bases). Trimming stripped 0 bases from V and 3 bases from J, with 12 bases between. The CDR3 is 15 residues long. Germline lookup yields CDR1 KGHSH and CDR2 LQKENI. CDR3 amino acids: CASSPPQGRVYEQYF. The CDR3 DNA reads TGTGCCAGCTCACCACCCCAAGGGAGAGTCTACGAGCAGTACTTC.

CDR3 DNA: TGTGCCAGCAGTGCTACCCGTCGGGTAGGGACCTACGAGCAGTACTTC. It codes for CASSATRRVGTYEQYF. J is TRBJ2-7 and V is TRBV25-1, with no clear D. The CDR3 covers 16 residues. Looked up from germline, CDR1 is MGHDK and CDR2 is SYGVNS. Between the trimmed V and J ends, which lost 4 bases and 2 bases, there was a span of 18 bases.

The rearrangement uses TRBV27 and TRBJ1-2, with TRBD1 matching over 7 bases. The CDR3 contains 15 residues. In germline, CDR1 is MNHEY, CDR2 SMNVEV (reference sequence). V dropped 6 bases and J dropped 4; count of bases not matched to a gene: 11. The CDR3 reads CASSPSPGTAYGYTF. DNA of the CDR3: TGTGCCAGCAGCCCGAGTCCCGGGACAGCCTATGGCTACACCTTC.

The chain joins TRBV5-1 to TRBJ1-2; 8 bases are shared with TRBD1. This CDR3 region has 14 residues. Germline values: CDR1 SGHRS, CDR2 YFSETQ. With 3 bases clipped from V and 4 bases from J, the junction kept 5 bases outside the gene matches. CDR3 amino acids: CASSWGTGGYGYTF. CDR3 DNA sequence: TGCGCCAGCAGCTGGGGAACAGGGGGCTATGGCTACACCTTC.

To note about this clone: Within the sample, other DNA sequences also encode this same CDR3. The chain uses TRBV7-9 and TRBJ2-7; 7 nucleotides align to TRBD2. The length of the CDR3 is 13 residues. The J segment lost 2 bases and the V segment lost 3 bases, leaving 1 base of the junction unmatched. Germline CDR1 reads SEHNR; CDR2 reads FQNEAQ (reference sequence). The CDR3: CASSLGGTYEQYF. The DNA for the CDR3 is TGTGCCAGCAGCTTGGGGGGGACCTACGAGCAGTACTTC. Based on the CDR3 plus reference TRBV7-9 and TRBJ2-7, the full variable domain is DTGVSQNPRHKITKRGQNVTFRCDPISEHNRLYWYRQTLGQGPEFLTYFQNEAQLEKSRLLSDRFSAERPKGSFSTLEIQRTEQGDSAMYLCASSLGGTYEQYFGPGTRLTVT.

This chain uses TRBV5-1 with TRBJ1-6; weak D call: TRBD1 (6 bases). Trimming removed 0 bases at V and 0 bases at J, with 10 bases between. Germline CDR1 and CDR2: SGHRS and YFSETQ. This CDR3 has 17 residues. The CDR3, as DNA: TGCGCCAGCAGCTTGGAGAGGGGGAACTCCTATAATTCACCCCTCCACTTT. It encodes CASSLERGNSYNSPLHF.

This chain connects TRBV5-4 to TRBJ1-1, with a weak D call TRBD1 (5 bases). V lost 2 bases and J 3 bases, leaving 14 bases between the germline ends. Per the germline V gene, CDR1 is SGHNT and CDR2 is YYREEE (reference sequence). The CDR3 runs to 15 residues. The CDR3 here is CASSFSHRSDTEAFF. For the CDR3, the DNA is TGTGCCAGCAGCTTTTCTCACAGGTCGGACACTGAAGCTTTCTTT.

The count of this clone is one. The V gene is TRBV12-3 or TRBV12-4, the J gene TRBJ1-1; a possible D gene is TRBD1 (5 bases). V gave up 7 bases and J gave up 10 bases, with 16 bases separating them. The CDR3 covers 12 residues. The CDR3 region is CASIAIGTSAFF. The CDR3, as DNA: TGTGCCAGCATTGCTATCGGGACCTCAGCTTTCTTT.

The chain uses TRBV19 and TRBJ2-7, with 8 bases identical to TRBD2. The junction had 10 bases not matched to a gene; V was cut back by 6 bases and J by 3 bases. Germline CDR1 is LNHDA and CDR2 is SQIVND (reference sequence). The CDR3 length is 15 residues. CDR3 amino acids: CASSDTGLGFYEQYF. DNA of the CDR3: TGTGCCAGTAGCGACACGGGACTAGGTTTCTACGAGCAGTACTTC. Full variable domain (outside the CDR3, taken from reference TRBV19 and TRBJ2-7): DGGITQSPKYLFRKEGQNVTLSCEQNLNHDAMYWYRQDPGQGLRLIYYSQIVNDFQKGDIAEGYSVSREKKESFPLTVTSAQKNPTAFYLCASSDTGLGFYEQYFGPGTRLTVT.

The chain combines TRBV10-2 with TRBJ1-1; 12 bases match TRBD1. Per germline, CDR1 WSHSY and CDR2 SAAADI. There are 18 residues in the CDR3. Unmatched junction bases numbered 11, after V lost 3 bases and J lost 3 bases. CDR3 amino acids: CASSDRDRGRFLDTEAFF. CDR3 coding DNA: TGCGCCAGCAGTGACCGGGACAGGGGGCGGTTTTTGGACACTGAAGCTTTCTTT.

The chain links TRBV6-5 to TRBJ1-2; 9 bases align to TRBD1. This CDR3 contains 16 residues. Trimming removed 4 bases from V and 5 bases from J; junction bases left unmatched: 11. Germline V gene sequence: CDR1 MNHEY, CDR2 SVGAGI. The CDR3 loop reads CASSSPGTGRRYGYTF. CDR3 nucleotides: TGTGCCAGCAGTTCGCCCGGGACAGGGAGACGATATGGCTACACCTTC.

This chain connects TRBV5-6 to TRBJ1-6; D possibly corresponds to TRBD1 (5 bases). CDR1 and CDR2 from the germline V gene are SGHDT and YYEEEE. This CDR3 contains 14 residues. Trimming took off 2 bases at V and 7 bases at J, with 10 bases between the two ends. DNA for the CDR3: TGTGCCAGCAGCTTAGACACAGGAAATTCACCCCTCCACTTT. Protein product: CASSLDTGNSPLHF. Together with reference TRBV5-6 and TRBJ1-6, the CDR3 gives the full variable domain: DAGVTQSPTHLIKTRGQQVTLRCSPKSGHDTVSWYQQALGQGPQFIFQYYEEEERQRGNFPDRFSGHQFPNYSSELNVNALLLGDSALYLCASSLDTGNSPLHFGNGTRLTVT.

As regards this clone: Within the sample, other DNA sequences also encode this same CDR3. The V call is TRBV5-1, the J call TRBJ2-7; D gene ambiguous. Germline V gives CDR1 SGHRS, CDR2 YFSETQ. V was shortened by 0 bases and J by 2 bases, with 6 bases between the two germline ends. CDR3 length: 13 residues. CDR3 coding DNA: TGCGCCAGCAGCTTGGGTAGAGCCTACGAGCAGTACTTC. Amino acid sequence: CASSLGRAYEQYF. The full variable domain, in which reference TRBV5-1 and TRBJ2-7 provide the parts outside the CDR3, is KAGVTQTPRYLIKTRGQQVTLSCSPISGHRSVSWYQQTPGQGLQFLFEYFSETQRNKGNFPGRFSGRQFSNSRSEMNVSTLELGDSALYLCASSLGRAYEQYFGPGTRLTVT.

The rearrangement links TRBV6-5 to TRBJ1-1, with D possibly matching TRBD1 (6 bases). Germline V gives CDR1 MNHEY, CDR2 SVGAGI. This CDR3 is 15 amino acids long. V lost 4 bases, J lost 0 bases, and 12 bases lay in between. CDR3 loop: CASSSQGTLNTEAFF. The CDR3 DNA is TGTGCCAGCAGTTCACAGGGAACCCTGAACACTGAAGCTTTCTTT.

About this clone itself: Other DNA sequences from this sample encode an identical CDR3 as well. The chain couples TRBV3-1 (or the pseudogene TRBV3-2) to TRBJ2-3; the D gene is possibly TRBD1 (5 bases). This CDR3 has 12 residues. Trimming removed 6 bases from V and 5 bases from J, with 9 bases in between. Germline V gene lookup returns CDR1 LGHDT and CDR2 YNNKEL (reference sequence). The CDR3 DNA reads TGTGCCAGCAGTCCTAGGGGAGATACGCAGTATTTT. Protein sequence: CASSPRGDTQYF.

The genes are TRBV5-6 and TRBJ2-3; D unresolved. CDR1 is SGHDT, CDR2 YYEEEE, per germline. V lost 4 bases, J lost 4 bases, and 28 bases lay in between. The CDR3 has 19 residues. CDR3 amino acids: CASSKLAFTPVGRADTQYF. CDR3 bases: TGTGCCAGCAGCAAGCTTGCCTTTACACCGGTCGGAAGAGCAGATACGCAGTATTTT.

The rearrangement uses TRBV3-1 (or the pseudogene TRBV3-2) and TRBJ1-6; 9 bases line up with TRBD1. Trimming removed 8 bases from V and 7 bases from J; junction bases left unmatched: 3. The germline gives CDR1 LGHDT, CDR2 YNNKEL (reference sequence). The length of the CDR3 is 13 residues. CDR3 amino acids: CASRDRANSPLHF. The CDR3 nucleotides read TGTGCCAGCCGGGACAGGGCGAATTCACCCCTCCACTTT.

The J gene is TRBJ2-7, the V gene TRBV27; 7 bases align to TRBD1. This CDR3 contains 16 residues. V shed 6 bases, J shed 1 base, and the junction held 12 bases outside the gene matches. Per the germline V gene, CDR1 is MNHEY and CDR2 is SMNVEV (reference sequence). This CDR3 reads CASSTVDRDTSYEQYF. The CDR3 DNA reads TGTGCCAGCAGCACGGTCGACAGGGACACGTCCTACGAGCAGTACTTC.

The table lists this clone with a count of one. This chain links TRBV2 with TRBJ1-3; weak D call: TRBD1 (5 bases). The CDR3 extends over 18 amino acids. V dropped 1 base and J dropped 0 bases, with 16 bases sitting between them. Per the germline V gene, CDR1 is SNHLY and CDR2 is FYNNEI. The CDR3 DNA follows: TGTGCCAGCAGTGAAGTTGGGACCCGGTCCATCTCTGGAAACACCATATATTTT. This encodes CASSEVGTRSISGNTIYF.